This T cell receptor (beta chain) derives from a study of Graves' ophthalmopathy and Graves' hyperthyroidism (dated by TCRdb to about 2018). About the full investigation: Peripheral blood samples were taken at the time of initial diagnosis, before any treatment was given. TCR beta repertoire signatures were used to distinguish Graves' ophthalmopathy from Graves' hyperthyroidism and to predict progression to ophthalmopathy. In total, 135 blood samples were TCR-sequenced: fewer than 50 ophthalmopathy, approximately 75 hyperthyroidism and approximately 17 hyperthyroidism-to-ophthalmopathy patients. To explore V-J signatures that separate ophthalmopathy from hyperthyroidism, a discovery set of approximately 100 patients was enrolled, consisting of fewer than 45 with ophthalmopathy and roughly 60 with stable hyperthyroidism. An independent validation cohort comprised fewer than 20 hyperthyroidism patients and 15 to 17 patients who later progressed from hyperthyroidism to ophthalmopathy. In over 5 hyperthyroidism patients, the T-cell repertoire of thyroid tissue was compared with the T-cell repertoire of blood. Following sample collection, hyperthyroidism patients were given methimazole at a starting dose of 30 mg daily, and ophthalmopathy patients were given high-dose intravenous methylprednisolone.

This clonotype has at least ten counts. Which antigen it targets is not known. Per-base quality was not reported, and no clone a single base away is much larger than it. For repertoire sequencing, the TCR beta CDR3 regions were amplified from RNA transcripts. The first round was an RT-PCR using HTBI primers with the Qiagen OneStep RT-PCR kit, and this first round was followed by a second-round multiplex PCR, then size selection and purification. Sequencing of the libraries was carried out on an Illumina HiSeq2000 in paired-end mode with 100 bp reads. The original methods were these. SOAPnuke was used to process the reads, removing any read that contained adapters or uncalled bases, had a mean Phred below 15, or lacked an exact match to the constant primer or identifier. COPE v1.2.5 was used to merge high-quality paired reads. Each unique nucleotide sequence was treated as a clonotype, and MiTCR v1.1 was used to align the clonotypes to the IMGT TRB V, D and J references. Only V-J combinations with frequency above 0.0001 were analysed, covering approximately 99% of repertoires. For each V-J combination, a TCR clonal expansion and chaos score was defined as F50 clonal expansion divided by the chaos observed in the TCRdist matrix. Welch's t-statistics and random forest were used to narrow the features down to about a dozen V-J combinations, which were then fed into a naive Bayes classifier. Thyroid-blood repertoire similarity was quantified with the Morisita-Horn index. TCRdb ran its own pipeline on the public reads, namely fastp trimming at Q25 and MiXCR clone calling, and kept in-frame beta chains. Merged by CDR3 protein, the rows form single entries marked with the most common genes and DNA. Here the V and J calls rest on TCRdb's processing, not on the authors' analysis. For this sample the table gives about 50,000 distinct CDR3 sequences, of which more than 40% were detected only once. Clones ranked in the top ten supply around 4.5% of the sample.

On the study overall, not on this receptor specifically: Most expanded thyroid clonotypes with a frequency above 0.001 also appeared in blood, which suggests that blood repertoires may reflect the immune response in the thyroid. In cross-validation, the 13-signature model distinguished ophthalmopathy from stable hyperthyroidism with approximately 88% sensitivity and around 81% specificity, and in the test set the corresponding values were approximately 80% and 68%. Sample size was not predetermined statistically, and investigators were not blinded to group allocation. In validation, the model predicted ophthalmopathy progression with about 70% sensitivity and around 72% specificity; about a dozen predicted patients were CT-confirmed with GO in a median of around 6.5 months.

The ophthalmopathy patients had moderately to severely active disease, with a Clinical Activity Score of 3 or higher, a NOSPECS grade of 4 or higher, and a disease duration of less than 3 months. Anyone with other autoimmune diseases, uncontrolled infections, pregnancy or lactation was excluded from the study. Diagnosis was based on clinical symptoms, serum thyroxine, TRAb, thyroid ultrasound and orbital computed tomography. Ficoll-Paque density gradient centrifugation was used to isolate PBMCs from around 10 ml of fresh peripheral blood. Trizol reagent was used to extract the total RNA, and its quality was then checked on an Agilent 2100 Bioanalyzer. Per the germline V gene, MDHEN is the CDR1 and SYDVKM is the CDR2. V loses 11 bases, J loses 5 bases, and the germline ends lie 16 bases apart. From the cysteine through the phenylalanine, the CDR3 covers 13 amino acids. Here the CDR3 DNA is all that survives: 39 bases in frame from base 1.

The chain uses TRBV28 and TRBJ2-1; there is no confident call for the D gene. The sample taken for sequencing was peripheral blood. The clonotype was recovered from an adult woman with Graves' ophthalmopathy. CDR3 sequence: CAVNLDEDNEQFF. The DNA reads TGTGCCGTGAACCTCGACGAGGACAATGAGCAGTTCTTC.